These 30 T cell receptor beta chains came from one sample sequenced in a study of shared clonotypes between healthy human individuals. Assay: immunoSEQ multiplex PCR; the TCRdb copy retains only in-frame clones and omits some. The sample lists over a million clones; 78% were seen once. The sequencing sample was made of memory CD4+ T cells from PBMCs. The subset is: CD45RA-negative fraction. These receptors all stem from a man aged 18 to 29 in good health. Some clones in this sample may be carry-over from other donors' samples.

The gene calls are TRBV11-2 and TRBJ2-2, with D possibly TRBD2 on 6 matching bases. Germline CDR1 and CDR2: SGHAT and FQNNGV. The CDR3 is made up of 16 amino acids. V was clipped by 9 bases and J by 4 bases, with 21 bases between them. The CDR3 DNA follows: TGTGCCAGACCCTTAGATAGGGCTAGCGTCACCGGGGAGCTGTTTTTT. It codes for CARPLDRASVTGELFF. The full variable domain, completed using reference TRBV11-2 and TRBJ2-2, is EAGVAQSPRYKIIEKRQSVAFWCNPISGHATLYWYQQILGQGPKLLIQFQNNGVVDDSQLPKDRFSAERLKGVDSTLKIQPAKLEDSAVYLCARPLDRASVTGELFFGEGSRLTVL.

The J gene is TRBJ2-5, the V gene TRBV5-1, with D possibly matching TRBD1 (6 bases). The J call may be wrong; the DNA end is better matched by TRBJ2-7. The germline gives CDR1 SGHRS, CDR2 YFSETQ. CDR3 length equals 15 residues. For the CDR3, the DNA is TGCGCCAGCAGCTTGATGGGGGCGACATCCTACGAGCAGTACTTC. It codes for CASSLMGATSYEQYF.

This rearrangement joins TRBV2 to TRBJ1-4; D might be TRBD1 (6 bases). The V end lost 8 bases, the J end lost 5 bases, and 18 bases lay between the germline ends. Germline assignment: CDR1 SNHLY and CDR2 FYNNEI. CDR3 length equals 15 residues. The CDR3 sequence: CASSGTRGLNEKLFF. CDR3 bases: TGTGCCAGCTCCGGGACAAGGGGTCTCAATGAAAAACTGTTTTTT. The whole variable domain, remainder taken from reference TRBV2 and TRBJ1-4, is EPEVTQTPSHQVTQMGQEVILRCVPISNHLYFYWYRQILGQKVEFLVSFYNNEISEKSEIFDDQFSVERPDGSNFTLKIRSTKLEDSAMYFCASSGTRGLNEKLFFGSGTQLSVL.

The chain is built from TRBV18 and TRBJ1-5, with D hard to call. Germline values: CDR1 KGHSH, CDR2 LQKENI. The CDR3 has 13 residues. Trimming cost V 3 bases and J 3 bases, with 6 bases left between them. CDR3 residues: CASSPQYNQPQHF. CDR3 DNA: TGTGCCAGCTCACCTCAGTACAATCAGCCCCAGCATTTT.

The chain employs TRBV6-6 and TRBJ1-1, with a tentative D call TRBD1 (5 bases). Germline CDR1 is MNHNY and CDR2 is SVGAGI (reference sequence). Trimming took off 7 bases at V and 8 bases at J, with 20 bases between the two ends. There are 14 residues in the CDR3. The CDR3 spells CASTESSGLSEAFF. The CDR3 DNA reads as TGTGCCAGCACCGAGTCTTCGGGGCTGTCGGAAGCTTTCTTT.

The chain joins TRBV10-1 to TRBJ2-1; D remains unclear. The germline gives CDR1 WNHNN, CDR2 SYGVQD (reference sequence). With 2 bases removed from V and 0 bases from J, the gap between germline ends came to 5 bases. The CDR3 contains 14 residues. CDR3 sequence (DNA): TGCGCCAGCAGTGAGCAGAGCTCCTACAATGAGCAGTTCTTC. This codes for CASSEQSSYNEQFF.

Many counts were recorded for this clone. The chain is built from TRBV2 and TRBJ1-2; 9 positions agree with TRBD1. This CDR3 is 13 amino acids long. The V segment lost 6 bases and the J segment 8 bases; nucleotides outside the gene matches: 7. Germline loops: CDR1 SNHLY, CDR2 FYNNEI. CDR3 loop: CASSATGGWGYTF. DNA for the CDR3: TGTGCCAGCAGCGCGACAGGGGGATGGGGCTACACCTTC.

The chain recombines TRBV10-3 with TRBJ2-1, with D hard to call. The germline gives CDR1 ENHRY, CDR2 SYGVKD. The V gene lost 5 bases and the J gene lost 6 bases, with 20 bases spanning the gap. The CDR3 is 16 residues long. The CDR3 reads CAISKDLVPPINEQFF. CDR3 coding DNA: TGTGCCATCAGTAAAGACTTAGTCCCCCCCATCAATGAGCAGTTCTTC.

The chain is built from TRBV7-9 and TRBJ1-2; tentative D call: TRBD1 (6 bases). Trimming took 5 bases from V and 1 from J, leaving 14 bases between them. The germline gives CDR1 SEHNR, CDR2 FQNEAQ (reference sequence). The CDR3 consists of 15 residues. This CDR3 is CASSRQDSFNYGYTF. CDR3 coding DNA: TGTGCCAGCAGCCGACAGGACAGCTTTAACTATGGCTACACCTTC.

The chain links TRBV15 to TRBJ1-5; unclear D gene. V lost 1 base to trimming and J lost 6 bases, with 16 bases between them. This CDR3 has 16 residues. Per the germline V gene, CDR1 is LNHNV and CDR2 is YYDKDF (reference sequence). CDR3 nucleotide sequence: TGTGCCACCAGCAGAGGGACCCGCACTTCGGGTCAGCCCCAGCATTTT. Translation: CATSRGTRTSGQPQHF.

This rearrangement joins TRBV28 to TRBJ2-3, with 9 nucleotides matching TRBD2. Looked up from germline, CDR1 is MDHEN and CDR2 is SYDVKM. V dropped 5 bases and J dropped 9; count of bases not matched to a gene: 9. This CDR3 has 14 amino acids. As DNA, the CDR3 is TGTGCCAGCAGTCCAGGGACTAGCTTGGACACGCAGTATTTT. Translation: CASSPGTSLDTQYF.

V gene TRBV15 combines with J gene TRBJ2-1, with D uncertain. CDR3 size: 12 residues. Between the trimmed V and J ends, which lost 4 bases and 8 bases, there was a span of 9 bases. CDR1 LNHNV and CDR2 YYDKDF come from the germline V gene (reference sequence). The CDR3 region is CATSILSDEQFF. The CDR3 coding sequence is TGTGCCACCAGCATATTATCGGATGAGCAGTTCTTC. Full variable domain (missing parts from reference TRBV15 and TRBJ2-1): DAMVIQNPRYQVTQFGKPVTLSCSQTLNHNVMYWYQQKSSQAPKLLFHYYDKDFNNEADTPDNFQSRRPNTSFCFLDIRSPGLGDTAMYLCATSILSDEQFFGPGTRLTVL.

Only one count was recorded for this clone. The gene calls are TRBV7-2 and TRBJ1-5; tentatively, D is TRBD1 (5 bases). V lost 4 bases and J lost 6, with 16 bases in between. The V gene's germline CDR1 is SGHTA and CDR2 FQGNSA. This CDR3 region has 15 residues. CDR3: CASSWGGTGGQPQHF. The CDR3 region has the DNA TGTGCCAGCAGCTGGGGCGGGACTGGTGGTCAGCCCCAGCATTTT.

V is TRBV7-9 and J is TRBJ2-1, with D maybe TRBD1 (6 bases). Germline V gene data show CDR1 as SEHNR and CDR2 as FQNEAQ (reference sequence). V dropped 5 bases and J dropped 4 bases, with 18 bases sitting between them. The CDR3 covers 16 residues. The CDR3 sequence: CASSEARTVGYNEQFF. The DNA for the CDR3 is TGTGCCAGCAGCGAAGCCAGGACAGTCGGATACAATGAGCAGTTCTTC.

This chain uses TRBV6-1 with TRBJ2-7; TRBD2 matches 11 bases. CDR3 size: 14 residues. Germline CDR1 and CDR2: MNHNS and SASEGT. With V trimmed by 7 bases and J by 6 bases, 8 bases remained unmatched. The CDR3 DNA reads as TGTGCCAGCATACTTAGCGGGAGGGCCGTCGAGCAGTACTTC. This encodes CASILSGRAVEQYF.

The J gene is TRBJ2-1, the V gene TRBV7-8, with D uncertain. V was cut by 1 base and J by 0 bases, with 13 bases left in between. This CDR3 is 17 amino acids long. Germline values: CDR1 SGHVS, CDR2 FQNEAQ. This chain's CDR3 is CASSLEVFTASYNEQFF. The DNA of the CDR3 is TGTGCCAGCAGCTTAGAGGTATTTACGGCCTCCTACAATGAGCAGTTCTTC.

This clone occurred a few times. Within the sample, other DNA sequences also encode this same CDR3. The gene calls are TRBV7-9 and TRBJ1-1; D not resolved. The CDR3 loop spans 14 amino acids. CDR1 is SEHNR and CDR2 is FQNEAQ in the germline V gene (reference sequence). The ends were cut back, 4 bases at V and 2 bases at J, with 11 bases in the middle. DNA for the CDR3: TGTGCCAGCAGCTCCCGGCGAGGAAACACTGAAGCTTTCTTT. Translated, it gives CASSSRRGNTEAFF.

This clone came up a few times. The chain joins TRBV10-3 to TRBJ2-3; 7 bases line up with TRBD2. Germline-derived CDR1 and CDR2 are ENHRY and SYGVKD. The V and J ends lost 0 bases and 1 base, in that order; junction bases with no gene match: 7. The CDR3 has 17 amino acids. CDR3 coding DNA: TGTGCCATCAGTGAGTCAGGGGAGGGCCGGGGCACAGATACGCAGTATTTT. It yields the protein CAISESGEGRGTDTQYF.

V and J are TRBV9 and TRBJ2-5; tentatively, D is TRBD1 (6 bases). V was cut by 0 bases and J by 5 bases, with 17 bases left in between. The CDR3 consists of 16 residues. Germline values: CDR1 SGDLS, CDR2 YYNGEE. The CDR3 is CASSVGAYGGRETQYF. DNA of the CDR3: TGTGCCAGCAGCGTAGGTGCATATGGGGGCCGGGAGACCCAGTACTTC.

The rearrangement joins TRBV2 to TRBJ1-3; D is perhaps TRBD1 (6 bases). Germline CDR1 and CDR2: SNHLY and FYNNEI. The CDR3 has 16 amino acids. V lost 8 bases and J 3 bases, leaving 20 bases between the germline ends. The CDR3 DNA sequence: TGTGCCAGCTTGGGTACGGGGGGCCGGTTTGGAAACACCATATATTTT. Protein: CASLGTGGRFGNTIYF.

The chain uses TRBV5-1 and TRBJ2-1; 7 bases match TRBD2. This CDR3 spans 16 amino acids. The V and J ends lost 4 bases and 9 bases, in that order; junction bases with no gene match: 16. CDR1 is SGHRS, CDR2 YFSETQ, per germline. For the CDR3, the DNA is TGCGCCAGCAGCGCCCGCCCCGGGGAGGGACTGAGTGAGCAGTTCTTC. It is translated as CASSARPGEGLSEQFF. The full variable domain, with the rest looked up from reference TRBV5-1 and TRBJ2-1, is KAGVTQTPRYLIKTRGQQVTLSCSPISGHRSVSWYQQTPGQGLQFLFEYFSETQRNKGNFPGRFSGRQFSNSRSEMNVSTLELGDSALYLCASSARPGEGLSEQFFGPGTRLTVL.

This clone was seen once. This same CDR3 is encoded by further DNA sequences in the sample. The rearrangement uses TRBV6-1 and TRBJ2-1; no clear D gene. Between the trimmed V and J ends, which lost 6 bases and 3 bases, there was a span of 3 bases. The CDR3 extends over 11 amino acids. Germline V lookup: CDR1 MNHNS, CDR2 SASEGT. The CDR3 DNA sequence: TGTGCCAGCAGCCTCTACAATGAGCAGTTCTTC. This gives the protein CASSLYNEQFF.

The chain uses TRBV2 and TRBJ2-7, with unresolved D. The CDR3 has 12 residues. V was pared by 3 bases and J by 3 bases, with 6 bases between. Per germline, CDR1 SNHLY and CDR2 FYNNEI. The DNA for the CDR3 is TGTGCCAGCAGTGATGGAAGCTACGAGCAGTACTTC. Protein sequence: CASSDGSYEQYF.

The rearrangement joins TRBV6-6 to TRBJ2-1; the match to TRBD2 covers 14 bases. The length of the CDR3 is 13 residues. Germline V lookup: CDR1 MNHNY, CDR2 SVGAGI (reference sequence). V trimming: 8 bases; J trimming: 9 bases; junction bases outside the gene matches: 3. CDR3 DNA: TGTGCCAGCGAGACTAGCGGGAGGGTTGAGCAGTTCTTC. This translates into CASETSGRVEQFF.

This sequence joins TRBV6-1 and TRBJ1-1; D not certain. Trimming took 5 bases from V and 3 from J, leaving 16 bases between them. CDR3 length: 15 residues. Germline loops: CDR1 MNHNS, CDR2 SASEGT. The CDR3 nucleotides read TGTGCCAGCAGTTCAGACCCGTTGTTGGACACTGAAGCTTTCTTT. This sequence encodes CASSSDPLLDTEAFF.

This clone occurred once. The CDR3 DNA follows: TGTGCCAGCAGTCCCAACACCTTCTCCTACGAGCAGTACTTC. Encoded protein: CASSPNTFSYEQYF. This chain links TRBV6-6 with TRBJ2-7; no clear D. Germline V lookup: CDR1 MNHNY, CDR2 SVGAGI (reference sequence). The CDR3 extends over 14 amino acids. V was cut by 5 bases and J by 0 bases, with 11 bases left in between.

A few counts support this clone. The sample has other DNA sequences that encode this CDR3 too. The chain employs TRBV11-2 and TRBJ2-7; D unclear. Trimming left V 1 base short and J 0 bases short, with 10 bases between. Germline CDR1 is SGHAT and CDR2 is FQNNGV. The CDR3 totals 15 residues. The CDR3 DNA follows: TGTGCCAGCAGCTTAGTGGGCGGAAGCTCCTACGAGCAGTACTTC. It is translated as CASSLVGGSSYEQYF.

The genes are TRBV5-1 and TRBJ2-1; the D gene is possibly TRBD2 (7 bases). Trimming removed 1 base from V and 4 bases from J, with 12 bases in between. Germline V gene sequence: CDR1 SGHRS, CDR2 YFSETQ. There are 15 residues in the CDR3. CDR3 residues: CASSLSSGTYNEQFF. CDR3 nucleotides: TGCGCCAGCAGCTTGTCAAGCGGGACATACAATGAGCAGTTCTTC.

This clone occurred a few times. The rearrangement joins TRBV5-1 to TRBJ2-1; D perhaps matches TRBD2 (5 bases). Between the trimmed V and J ends, which lost 6 bases and 9 bases, there was a span of 22 bases. Germline V gene sequence: CDR1 SGHRS, CDR2 YFSETQ. This CDR3 has 15 amino acids. The CDR3 DNA is TGCGCCAGCACCCTGGAACTAGGCATCTCGGGTGAGCAGTTCTTC. Its protein is CASTLELGISGEQFF.

The rearrangement joins TRBV29-1 to TRBJ1-2; TRBD1 is a possible D gene (6 bases). V dropped 3 bases and J dropped 8 bases, with 13 bases sitting between them. The CDR3 contains 12 residues. Germline CDR1 reads SQVTM; CDR2 reads ANQGSEA. The CDR3 loop reads CSVENREWGYTF. In DNA, the CDR3 is TGCAGCGTTGAGAACAGGGAGTGGGGCTACACCTTC.